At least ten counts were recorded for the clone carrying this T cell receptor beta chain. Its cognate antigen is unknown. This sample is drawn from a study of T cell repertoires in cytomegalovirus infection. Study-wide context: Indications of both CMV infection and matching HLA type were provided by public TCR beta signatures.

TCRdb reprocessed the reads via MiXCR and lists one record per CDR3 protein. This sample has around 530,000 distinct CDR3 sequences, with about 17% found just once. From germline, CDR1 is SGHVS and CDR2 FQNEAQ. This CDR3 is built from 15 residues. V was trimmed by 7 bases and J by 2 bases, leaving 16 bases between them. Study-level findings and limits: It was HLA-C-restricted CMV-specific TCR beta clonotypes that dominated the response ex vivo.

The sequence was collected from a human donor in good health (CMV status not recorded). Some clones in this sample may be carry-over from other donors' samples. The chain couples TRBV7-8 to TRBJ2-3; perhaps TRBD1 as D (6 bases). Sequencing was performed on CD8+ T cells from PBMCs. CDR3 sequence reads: CASTLRGLFTDTQYF. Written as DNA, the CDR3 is TGTGCCAGCACCCTCAGGGGCCTGTTCACAGATACGCAGTATTTT.